Below are 25 T cell receptor beta chains sequenced from a single sample in a study of identical twins. TCRdb re-called the 5' RACE reads through MiXCR, storing one row per CDR3 protein. The repertoire holds nearly 250,000 distinct CDR3 sequences, with roughly 7% as singletons. A further study also used this sample, focusing on yellow fever vaccine responses in identical twins.

The sample taken for sequencing was memory (CD45RO+) T cells sorted from blood. Receptors were obtained from a woman younger than 35 in good health.

The chain has TRBV10-3 and TRBJ2-7; TRBD1 agrees at 9 bases. CDR3 length equals 14 residues. Germline CDR1 is ENHRY and CDR2 is SYGVKD. J gave up 3 bases and V 4 bases, and 4 bases lay outside the gene matches. The CDR3 DNA follows: TGTGCCATCAGTGTGACAGGGGGAGGCTACGAGCAGTACTTC. Translation: CAISVTGGGYEQYF.

This clonotype appeared many times. The J gene is TRBJ2-1, the V gene TRBV7-2, with D maybe TRBD2 (6 bases). V was pared by 7 bases and J by 9 bases, with 22 bases between. From germline, CDR1 is SGHTA and CDR2 FQGNSA. The CDR3 is 15 residues long. The CDR3 region is CASTSPGGRRGEQFF. The CDR3, as DNA: TGTGCCAGCACCTCACCTGGGGGTAGGAGGGGTGAGCAGTTCTTC.

The CDR3 DNA reads TGTGCCACCAGTGATCTAGCGGGAGGGCCCTACACCGGGGAGCTGTTTTTT. It codes for CATSDLAGGPYTGELFF. The rearrangement uses TRBV24-1 and TRBJ2-2, with 12 positions matching TRBD2. This CDR3 has 17 amino acids. With 3 bases clipped from V and 3 bases from J, the junction kept 4 bases outside the gene matches. Germline loops: CDR1 KGHDR, CDR2 SFDVKD.

The chain joins TRBV11-3 to TRBJ2-1; a possible D gene is TRBD2 (6 bases). Deletions cut 5 bases from V and 5 bases from J, with 22 bases between. In germline, CDR1 is SGHNT, CDR2 YENEEA. This CDR3 comprises 17 residues. This CDR3 reads CASSKDLGGRWDNEQFF. For the CDR3, the DNA is TGTGCCAGCAGCAAGGACTTGGGTGGGAGGTGGGACAATGAGCAGTTCTTC.

This clonotype was picked up a small number of times. This chain joins TRBV7-8 and TRBJ1-6; no reliable D call. V dropped 1 base and J dropped 0 bases, with 4 bases sitting between them. The CDR3 length is 15 residues. Per the germline V gene, CDR1 is SGHVS and CDR2 is FQNEAQ. The DNA of the CDR3 is TGTGCCAGCAGCTTAGACCTCTCCTATAATTCACCCCTCCACTTT. As protein: CASSLDLSYNSPLHF.

The CDR3 nucleotides are TGTGCCAGCAGTTTGACGGGTAGCGGGAGTATCCGTGAGCAGTTCTTC. Amino acid sequence: CASSLTGSGSIREQFF. The chain carries TRBV6-2 or TRBV6-3 and TRBJ2-1; 9 nucleotides match TRBD2. The V gene's germline CDR1 is MNHEY and CDR2 SVGEGT. V gave up 4 bases and J gave up 9 bases; unmatched junction bases: 13. This CDR3 is built from 16 residues.

The chain employs TRBV21-1 and TRBJ2-7; the table's D call TRBD1 went unverified against the DNA. TRBV21-1 is given as a pseudogene. CDR3 length equals 15 residues. CDR3 sequence reads: CANPPGGLSSYEQYV. The DNA for the CDR3 is TGTGCCAACCCACCCGGGGGGCTTAGCTCCTACGAGCAGTACGTC.

V is TRBV2 and J is TRBJ2-5; 7 bases align to TRBD1. The length of the CDR3 is 14 residues. V lost 6 bases and J lost 3; bases outside the gene matches: 7. Germline-derived CDR1 and CDR2 are SNHLY and FYNNEI. The CDR3 protein is CASRPRGNKETQYF. In DNA, the CDR3 is TGTGCCAGCAGACCCAGGGGGAACAAAGAGACCCAGTACTTC.

This clonotype was observed at least ten times. The genes are TRBV12-3 or TRBV12-4 and TRBJ2-2; 7 bases are shared with TRBD2. V was pared by 5 bases and J by 1 base, with 4 bases of the junction left unmatched. This CDR3 has 15 amino acids. Written as DNA, the CDR3 is TGTGCCAGCAGTCCCAGCGGGAAGAACACCGGGGAGCTGTTTTTT. It translates to CASSPSGKNTGELFF.

This clonotype was seen only a few times. V is TRBV7-2 and J is TRBJ2-7; possibly TRBD1 for D (5 bases). The CDR3 consists of 13 residues. Germline lookup yields CDR1 SGHTA and CDR2 FQGNSA. Trimming took 0 bases from V and 3 from J, leaving 6 bases between them. CDR3 sequence (DNA): TGTGCCAGCAGCTTAGCCGACAGCTACGAGCAGTACGTC. Translation gives CASSLADSYEQYV.

This clonotype was counted many times. This chain uses TRBV12-3 or TRBV12-4 with TRBJ1-5, with D hard to call. Trimming removed 6 bases from V and 5 bases from J, with 14 bases in between. CDR3 length: 14 amino acids. In DNA form, the CDR3 reads TGTGCCAGCAGCAAAACAGCAAGGGATCAGCCCCAGCATTTT. It specifies CASSKTARDQPQHF.

This clonotype was observed at least ten times. The chain employs TRBV19 and TRBJ2-3; the D is unclear. The CDR3 consists of 12 residues. With 9 bases removed from V and 0 bases from J, the gap between germline ends came to 7 bases. Looked up from germline, CDR1 is LNHDA and CDR2 is SQIVND (reference sequence). The CDR3 bases are TGTGCCAGCAGCCACAGCACAGATACGCAGTATTTT. Translated: CASSHSTDTQYF.

This clonotype showed up just a few times. This CDR3 reads CSASLGGPQETQYF. In DNA form, the CDR3 reads TGCAGTGCTTCACTCGGGGGACCACAAGAGACCCAGTACTTC. V usage is TRBV20-1 and J usage is TRBJ2-5; possible D gene TRBD2, 6 bases. Germline assignment: CDR1 DFQATT and CDR2 SNEGSKA (reference sequence). The length of the CDR3 is 14 residues. V shed 5 bases and J shed 2 bases, with 15 bases lying between them.

The J gene is TRBJ2-7, the V gene TRBV4-1, with TRBD2 identical over 7 bases. Looked up from germline, CDR1 is MGHRA and CDR2 is YSYEKL. V shed 2 bases, J shed 6 bases, and the junction held 1 base outside the gene matches. This CDR3 is 12 amino acids long. CDR3 in amino acids: CASSQSGGEQYF. The DNA of the CDR3 is TGCGCCAGCAGCCAATCGGGGGGCGAGCAGTACTTC.

This chain links TRBV5-1 with TRBJ2-4; 7 nucleotides align to TRBD2. Germline V gives CDR1 SGHRS, CDR2 YFSETQ. The CDR3 totals 15 residues. Trimming removed 4 bases from V and 5 bases from J; junction bases left unmatched: 9. The CDR3 DNA is TGCGCCAGCAGCCCCGGCCCGGGGAGGGAAAACATTCAGTACTTC. Encoded protein: CASSPGPGRENIQYF.

This clonotype was detected only a few times. The rearrangement joins TRBV20-1 to TRBJ2-7; D not certain. Germline CDR1 is DFQATT and CDR2 is SNEGSKA (reference sequence). CDR3 length: 13 amino acids. V was shortened by 2 bases and J by 2 bases, with 10 bases between the two germline ends. The CDR3 loop reads CSARWTGTYEQYF. In DNA, the CDR3 is TGCAGTGCTAGATGGACCGGCACCTACGAGCAGTACTTC.

This clonotype was counted ten times or more. The chain recombines TRBV6-2 or TRBV6-3 with TRBJ2-1, with 7 bases that match TRBD2. V lost 6 bases, J lost 2 bases, and 10 bases stayed unmatched. The CDR3 extends over 16 amino acids. CDR1 and CDR2 (germline): MNHEY, SVGEGT. CDR3 in DNA: TGTGCCAGCAGCCCCCTCCTAGCGGTTACCTACAATGAGCAGTTCTTC. It is translated as CASSPLLAVTYNEQFF.

This rearrangement joins TRBV7-9 to TRBJ2-1; D gene ambiguous. This CDR3 comprises 15 residues. Germline assignment: CDR1 SEHNR and CDR2 FQNEAQ (reference sequence). Trimming stripped 1 base from V and 4 bases from J, with 11 bases between. The CDR3, as DNA: TGTGCCAGCAGCTTAGAAAGTACTGGGTACAATGAGCAGTTCTTC. Amino acids: CASSLESTGYNEQFF. Combining the CDR3 with reference TRBV7-9 and TRBJ2-1 gives the whole variable domain DTGVSQNPRHKITKRGQNVTFRCDPISEHNRLYWYRQTLGQGPEFLTYFQNEAQLEKSRLLSDRFSAERPKGSFSTLEIQRTEQGDSAMYLCASSLESTGYNEQFFGPGTRLTVL.

There are a few counts of this clonotype. The chain links TRBV20-1 to TRBJ1-1; perhaps TRBD1 as D (5 bases). V was clipped by 6 bases and J by 6 bases, with 17 bases between them. The CDR3 is 13 residues long. Germline values: CDR1 DFQATT, CDR2 SNEGSKA (reference sequence). The CDR3 DNA follows: TGCAGTGCAGCCCAGGGTAGAGTGGCTGAAGCTTTCTTT. Translating gives CSAAQGRVAEAFF.

This clonotype was counted ten times or more. V is TRBV5-1 and J is TRBJ2-3, with unresolved D. Looked up from germline, CDR1 is SGHRS and CDR2 is YFSETQ. Trimming cost V 0 bases and J 0 bases, with 8 bases left between them. This CDR3 comprises 15 residues. CDR3 bases: TGCGCCAGCAGCTTGGACAGTACTAGCACAGATACGCAGTATTTT. Protein product: CASSLDSTSTDTQYF.

In this sample, this clonotype turned up many times. DNA of the CDR3: TGCGCCAGCAGCTTCCAGGGGAGATCCGGGGAGCTGTTTTTT. This sequence encodes CASSFQGRSGELFF. The chain combines TRBV5-1 with TRBJ2-2, with a tentative D call TRBD1 (6 bases). V was pared by 2 bases and J by 6 bases, with 11 bases between. CDR3 size: 14 residues. Germline CDR1 reads SGHRS; CDR2 reads YFSETQ.

The chain recombines TRBV10-3 with TRBJ1-6; no clear D gene. V was cut by 7 bases and J by 5 bases, with 9 bases left in between. The CDR3 consists of 13 residues. Germline V lookup: CDR1 ENHRY, CDR2 SYGVKD. The CDR3 region is CAIKEADNSPLHF. The CDR3 DNA sequence: TGTGCCATCAAAGAGGCAGATAATTCACCCCTCCACTTT.

This clonotype appeared many times. DNA of the CDR3: TGTGCCAGCAGCAAACGAGGGGGACAGGGGGCGATCAACACTGAAGCTTTCTTT. Protein: CASSKRGGQGAINTEAFF. The chain has TRBV6-1 and TRBJ1-1, with 12 nucleotides matching TRBD1. The ends lost 6 bases at V and 2 bases at J; junction bases unmatched: 13. Germline V gives CDR1 MNHNS, CDR2 SASEGT. The CDR3 is 18 residues long.

The sample holds many counts of this clonotype. This chain links TRBV3-1 with TRBJ1-2; a weak D match, TRBD1 (5 bases). The CDR3 contains 15 residues. Germline V lookup: CDR1 LGHDT, CDR2 YNNKEL (reference sequence). V lost 2 bases, J lost 5 bases, and 15 bases lay in between. CDR3 nucleotide sequence: TGTGCCAGCAGCCAAAGGGACTCTCCCGAGTATGGCTACACCTTC. Translated: CASSQRDSPEYGYTF.

The genes are TRBV9 and TRBJ2-3; a possible D gene is TRBD2 (5 bases). This CDR3 spans 14 amino acids. Germline V CDR1 and CDR2: SGDLS, YYNGEE. Between the trimmed V and J ends, which lost 1 base and 3 bases, there was a span of 9 bases. CDR3 sequence: CASSVIGGTDTQYF. The CDR3 nucleotides are TGTGCCAGCAGCGTAATTGGCGGGACAGATACGCAGTATTTT.